The 4 T cell receptor beta chains given below trace back to one sample, sequenced in a study of blood T cell repertoires in COVID-19. TCRdb's table, derived via immunoSEQ multiplex PCR, lists solely in-frame clones and lacks some. The table shows about 240,000 clones, with roughly 85% occurring only once. The sample consisted of peripheral blood. Receptors originate from a man in his fifties with COVID-19, enrolled during active disease.

The chain is built from TRBV6-6 and TRBJ2-1, with D possibly being TRBD2 (5 bases). The CDR3 has 16 residues. CDR1 is MNHNY, CDR2 SVGAGI, per germline (reference sequence). V was pared by 7 bases and J by 3 bases, with 19 bases between. The chain's CDR3 is CASTQAGGRYYNEQFF. CDR3 sequence (DNA): TGTGCCAGCACTCAGGCGGGCGGTCGGTACTACAATGAGCAGTTCTTC.

Regarding this clone: The sample has other DNA sequences that encode this CDR3 too. CDR3 protein: CASSETVNYGYTF. The CDR3 DNA is TGTGCCAGCAGCGAGACAGTTAACTATGGCTACACCTTC. The chain uses TRBV2 and TRBJ1-2; maybe TRBD1 (5 bases). This CDR3 spans 13 amino acids. Trimming pared 6 bases from V and 1 base from J, leaving 9 bases between. From germline, CDR1 is SNHLY and CDR2 FYNNEI.

This chain links TRBV5-4 with TRBJ2-1; 12 nucleotides align to TRBD2. V shed 4 bases, J shed 6 bases, and the junction held 8 bases outside the gene matches. CDR1 and CDR2 (germline): SGHNT, YYREEE (reference sequence). There are 16 residues in the CDR3. The CDR3 bases are TGTGCCAGCAGCCCGACTAGCGGGGGACGATTCAATGAGCAGTTCTTC. Protein product: CASSPTSGGRFNEQFF.

In nucleotides, the CDR3 is TGTGCCATCAGTGAACGGACAGGGTCCTACAATGAGCAGTTCTTC. This sequence encodes CAISERTGSYNEQFF. The chain has TRBV10-3 and TRBJ2-1; TRBD1 agrees at 8 bases. Germline V gives CDR1 ENHRY, CDR2 SYGVKD. CDR3 length equals 15 residues. V dropped 3 bases and J dropped 1; count of bases not matched to a gene: 2.